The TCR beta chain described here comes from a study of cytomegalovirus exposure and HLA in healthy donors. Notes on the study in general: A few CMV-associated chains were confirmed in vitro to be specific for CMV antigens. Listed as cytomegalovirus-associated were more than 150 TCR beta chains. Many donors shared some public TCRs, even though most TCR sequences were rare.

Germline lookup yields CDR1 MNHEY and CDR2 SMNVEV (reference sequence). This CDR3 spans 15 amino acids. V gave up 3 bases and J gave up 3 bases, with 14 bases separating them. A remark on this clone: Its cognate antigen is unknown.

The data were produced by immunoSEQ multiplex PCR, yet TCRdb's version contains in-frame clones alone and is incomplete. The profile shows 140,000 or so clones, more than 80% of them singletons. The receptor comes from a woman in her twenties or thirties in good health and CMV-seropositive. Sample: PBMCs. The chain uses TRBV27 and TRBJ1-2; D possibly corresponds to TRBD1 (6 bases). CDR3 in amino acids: CASSFLTGRYYGYTF. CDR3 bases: TGTGCCAGCAGTTTCCTGACAGGTCGTTACTATGGCTACACCTTC.